This TCR beta chain appears in the sequencing data of a study of control samples from healthy donors and cancer patients. TCRdb's copy holds only in-frame clones and misses some; the assay was immunoSEQ multiplex PCR. This table holds about 170,000 clones, roughly 91% found once. CDR1 SGHRS and CDR2 YFSETQ come from the germline V gene. The CDR3 is 16 amino acids. With V trimmed by 0 bases and J by 2 bases, 6 bases remained unmatched. Input material: blood. This sequence was found in a woman aged 25 to 45 in good health. The chain has TRBV5-1 and TRBJ2-7; 9 positions match TRBD1. Here the CDR3 DNA reads TGCGCCAGCAGCTTGGGGGACAGGGTTGGGGCCTACGAGCAGTACTTC. It yields the protein CASSLGDRVGAYEQYF.